The clone carrying this T cell receptor beta chain was counted ten times or more. TCRdb independently ran MiXCR on the RT-PCR reads; one entry per CDR3 protein. Of about 680,000 distinct CDR3 sequences in the sample, approximately 15% are singletons; the top ten hold 3.6%. The CDR3 loop spans 16 amino acids. J was trimmed by 8 bases and V by 6 bases; bases with no gene match: 16. The germline CDR1 and CDR2 sequences are SGHKS and YYEKEE (reference sequence). This receptor was obtained from a female donor in good health, serving as a healthy control. The rearrangement links TRBV5-5 to TRBJ1-5; the match to TRBD1 covers 8 bases. Sequencing used memory CD4+ T cells from blood. CDR3 nucleotides: TGTGCCAGCAAGTCTGGGCCCCTTACAGGGGGTGAGCCCCAGCATTTT. Translating it yields CASKSGPLTGGEPQHF.